This T cell receptor (beta chain) was captured in a study of T cell clonality in common variable immunodeficiency. Clones were sequenced by immunoSEQ multiplex PCR, and TCRdb holds only the in-frame ones, with some missing. This sample comprises 30,000 to 40,000 clones, none seen once only. Regarding the study as a whole: Reportedly, TCR beta sequences from common variable immunodeficiency showed fewer deletions and N-nucleotide insertions. Compared with controls, CVID subjects had fewer shared TCRbeta clones.

The CDR3 loop spans 13 amino acids. The germline V and J ends were trimmed by 7 bases and 4 bases, with 11 bases remaining between them. Germline V gives CDR1 WSHSY, CDR2 SAAADI. All CVID subjects were on immunoglobulin replacement for at least one year. No CVID subject was ill or on immunomodulatory drugs when sampled. In its sample, this clone was seen many times. What it binds is unknown. Coverage ceases 3 residues before the CDR3 finishes, and the germline J gene fills in the end. The sequencing sample was made of peripheral blood mononuclear cells. The chain joins TRBV10-2 to TRBJ1-5, with D possibly matching TRBD1 (5 bases). The source of this sequence is a human donor with common variable immunodeficiency. The covered CDR3 bases are TGCGCCAGCAAGATAGGGGTTAATCAGCCC. This translates into CASKIGVNQP. The whole CDR3 protein is CASKIGVNQPQHF.